Below are 29 T cell receptor beta chains sequenced from a single sample in a study of blood T cells in healthy people across ages. A J-beta primer mix and a sample-barcoded 5' primer were used in a second PCR of about 7 to 12 cycles. From the 5' RACE reads, TCRdb called clonotypes with MiXCR, one entry per CDR3 protein. The data show 700,000 to 950,000 distinct CDR3 sequences, 55% to 70% seen once. Sequenced material: blood. The receptors here all came from a man between 25 and 39 years old in good health.

This clonotype was observed a single time. The chain uses TRBV4-3 and TRBJ1-2; a possible D gene is TRBD1 (5 bases). CDR1 is LGHNA and CDR2 is YSLEER in the germline V gene. Trimming took 1 base from V and 9 from J, leaving 18 bases between them. This CDR3 is built from 15 residues. The CDR3 region has the DNA TGCGCCAGCAGCCAAGCCGGGACGTCGTGGGATAGCTACACCTTC. Translated: CASSQAGTSWDSYTF.

This chain uses TRBV6-1 with TRBJ1-2; a weak D match, TRBD1 (5 bases). CDR3 length: 15 residues. Germline lookup yields CDR1 MNHNS and CDR2 SASEGT. The V gene lost 0 bases and the J gene lost 4 bases, with 12 bases spanning the gap. This CDR3 is CASSEALSTVYGYTF. DNA of the CDR3: TGTGCCAGCAGTGAAGCGCTTTCGACAGTCTATGGCTACACCTTC.

This chain uses TRBV6-2 or TRBV6-3 with TRBJ2-1, with a tentative D call TRBD2 (5 bases). This CDR3 region has 13 residues. Germline values: CDR1 MNHEY, CDR2 SVGEGT. Trimming cost V 0 bases and J 7 bases, with 7 bases left between them. Here the CDR3 DNA reads TGTGCCAGCAGTTACTCCCCGGGGAATGAGCAGTTCTTC. This encodes CASSYSPGNEQFF.

The rearrangement joins TRBV12-3 or TRBV12-4 to TRBJ2-7; D possibly corresponds to TRBD2 (7 bases). V lost 5 bases and J lost 5, with 16 bases in between. The CDR3 runs 14 residues. As DNA, the CDR3 is TGTGCCAGCAGTGACCGAACAGGGAGGGACGAGCAGTACTTC. It specifies CASSDRTGRDEQYF.

This chain connects TRBV28 to TRBJ2-7; TRBD2 might be the D (5 bases). CDR1 and CDR2 (germline): MDHEN, SYDVKM. V lost 6 bases, J lost 5 bases, and 11 bases lay in between. This CDR3 is 12 amino acids long. CDR3 coding DNA: TGTGCCAGCAGCGAGGGAGTCCACGAGCAGTACTTC. This sequence encodes CASSEGVHEQYF.

The V and J genes are TRBV20-1 and TRBJ2-1; tentatively, D is TRBD2 (5 bases). The V gene's germline CDR1 is DFQATT and CDR2 SNEGSKA (reference sequence). The V end lost 3 bases, the J end lost 4 bases, and 16 bases lay between the germline ends. CDR3 length: 15 residues. The CDR3 reads CSARANRDSYNEQFF. CDR3 sequence (DNA): TGCAGTGCTAGGGCCAACCGGGATTCATACAATGAGCAGTTCTTC.

This chain joins TRBV7-9 and TRBJ1-4, with TRBD1 matching over 8 bases. CDR3 length equals 14 residues. Losses at the gene ends were 5 bases for V and 8 bases for J; bases not matched to a gene: 7. Germline lookup yields CDR1 SEHNR and CDR2 FQNEAQ (reference sequence). CDR3 sequence (DNA): TGTGCCAGCAGCCGTTCAGGGGGCGAAGAAAAACTGTTTTTT. This gives the protein CASSRSGGEEKLFF.

In DNA form, the CDR3 reads TGCAGTGCTAACGACAGGGGGGTGACCTACGAGCAGTACTTC. Protein sequence: CSANDRGVTYEQYF. The V gene is TRBV20-1, the J gene TRBJ2-7, with 9 bases lining up with TRBD1. There are 14 residues in the CDR3. V trimming: 4 bases; J trimming: 2 bases; junction bases outside the gene matches: 6. CDR1 is DFQATT, CDR2 SNEGSKA, per germline (reference sequence).

The chain joins TRBV5-1 to TRBJ2-1; TRBD2 matches 11 bases. With 5 bases clipped from V and 6 bases from J, the junction kept 7 bases outside the gene matches. CDR3 length equals 15 residues. The germline gives CDR1 SGHRS, CDR2 YFSETQ. CDR3 DNA sequence: TGCGCCAGCAGTCTGGCTGGGACTAGCGGCAATGAGCAGTTCTTC. It is translated as CASSLAGTSGNEQFF. The entire variable domain, with the rest obtained from reference TRBV5-1 and TRBJ2-1, is as follows: KAGVTQTPRYLIKTRGQQVTLSCSPISGHRSVSWYQQTPGQGLQFLFEYFSETQRNKGNFPGRFSGRQFSNSRSEMNVSTLELGDSALYLCASSLAGTSGNEQFFGPGTRLTVL.

The CDR3 region is CASSLEWTENYGYTF. The DNA for the CDR3 is TGCGCCAGCAGCTTGGAGTGGACAGAAAACTATGGCTACACCTTC. The rearrangement links TRBV5-1 to TRBJ1-2; weak D call: TRBD1 (6 bases). V dropped 0 bases and J dropped 2 bases, with 11 bases sitting between them. Germline V CDR1 and CDR2: SGHRS, YFSETQ. The length of the CDR3 is 15 residues.

This clonotype was observed a handful of times. The chain employs TRBV20-1 and TRBJ2-3, with a tentative D call TRBD1 (6 bases). The CDR3 is made up of 12 amino acids. Trimming left V 5 bases short and J 6 bases short, with 12 bases between. Germline V CDR1 and CDR2: DFQATT, SNEGSKA (reference sequence). The CDR3 sequence: CSAVQGRDTQYF. The CDR3, as DNA: TGCAGTGCTGTCCAGGGGCGGGATACGCAGTATTTT.

This CDR3 is CASIMGTSGRETQYF. The DNA of the CDR3 is TGTGCCAGCATAATGGGGACTAGCGGGAGAGAGACCCAGTACTTC. This chain joins TRBV28 and TRBJ2-5, with 14 bases that match TRBD2. The CDR3 is 15 amino acids. With 7 bases clipped from V and 4 bases from J, the junction kept 5 bases outside the gene matches. CDR1 and CDR2 (germline): MDHEN, SYDVKM.

The CDR3 here is CSAHPGTSGNEQYF. CDR3 DNA sequence: TGCAGTGCTCATCCCGGGACTAGCGGTAACGAGCAGTACTTC. This sequence joins TRBV20-1 and TRBJ2-4; 11 nucleotides agree with TRBD2. The better agreement between TRBJ2-7 and the DNA end casts doubt on the J call. Germline CDR1 is DFQATT and CDR2 is SNEGSKA (reference sequence). This CDR3 region has 14 residues.

A few counts support this clonotype. V gene TRBV25-1 combines with J gene TRBJ1-2, with unresolved D. This CDR3 spans 14 amino acids. Germline V gene data show CDR1 as MGHDK and CDR2 as SYGVNS. V lost 5 bases and J 4 bases, leaving 14 bases between the germline ends. In DNA form, the CDR3 reads TGTGCCAGCAGTACAGCGGGCACCGTCTATGGCTACACCTTC. It translates to CASSTAGTVYGYTF.

The chain combines TRBV12-3 or TRBV12-4 with TRBJ2-5; tentatively, D is TRBD1 (6 bases). The length of the CDR3 is 14 residues. V lost 9 bases and J 11 bases, leaving 25 bases between the germline ends. The CDR3: CASATGSQGNEQYF. In nucleotides, the CDR3 is TGTGCCAGTGCGACAGGAAGTCAGGGCAATGAGCAGTACTTC.

This clonotype was observed at least ten times. The J gene is TRBJ1-2, the V gene TRBV6-5; D is possibly TRBD1 (5 bases). Germline assignment: CDR1 MNHEY and CDR2 SVGAGI. V shed 4 bases and J shed 7 bases, with 10 bases lying between them. This CDR3 comprises 12 residues. The CDR3 DNA is TGTGCCAGCAGTTTTGGGGGAAGTGGCTACACCTTC. Its translation is CASSFGGSGYTF.

J is TRBJ1-6 and V is TRBV7-3, with D possibly matching TRBD1 (5 bases). CDR1 and CDR2 from the germline V gene are SGHTA and FQGTGA. The CDR3 sequence is 15 residues long. V dropped 5 bases and J dropped 9 bases, with 17 bases sitting between them. The CDR3 sequence: CASSETGTEGSPLHF. The CDR3 nucleotides read TGTGCCAGCAGCGAAACCGGGACTGAAGGTTCACCCCTCCACTTT.

This chain links TRBV2 with TRBJ2-7, with TRBD2 matching over 11 bases. The CDR3 contains 16 residues. The V gene's germline CDR1 is SNHLY and CDR2 FYNNEI. The CDR3 nucleotides are TGTGCGCTCCGTGGTGGGCCACTAGCGGGAGAGTACGAGCAGTACTTC. This translates into CALRGGPLAGEYEQYF.

This clonotype was seen a few times. The V call is TRBV5-1, the J call TRBJ2-5; perhaps TRBD1 as D (6 bases). Germline CDR1 and CDR2: SGHRS and YFSETQ. Trimming cost V 4 bases and J 5 bases, with 15 bases left between them. CDR3 length equals 14 residues. The CDR3 spells CASSTRQVQETQYF. Written as DNA, the CDR3 is TGCGCCAGCAGCACCCGACAGGTCCAGGAGACCCAGTACTTC.

This clonotype was counted between two and nine times. The chain recombines TRBV12-3 or TRBV12-4 with TRBJ2-3; 8 positions agree with TRBD2. V gave up 5 bases and J gave up 11 bases; unmatched junction bases: 12. CDR3 length equals 14 residues. This chain's CDR3 is CASSGGGRADVQYF. CDR3 coding DNA: TGTGCCAGCAGTGGCGGGGGGAGAGCAGATGTGCAGTATTTT.

DNA for the CDR3: TGTGCCACCCGGCAACCCCCAAGCGGCACTGAAGCTTTCTTT. Protein sequence: CATRQPPSGTEAFF. J is TRBJ1-1 and V is TRBV6-2 or TRBV6-3, with D unclear. The CDR3 is made up of 14 amino acids. CDR1 is MNHEY and CDR2 is SVGEGT in the germline V gene. Trimming left V 10 bases short and J 4 bases short, with 19 bases between.

The gene calls are TRBV5-1 and TRBJ2-7, with TRBD1 matching 7 bases. The better agreement between TRBJ2-5 and the DNA end casts doubt on the J call. This CDR3 has 14 residues. CDR1 is SGHRS and CDR2 is YFSETQ in the germline V gene. CDR3 in amino acids: CASSKDRVGETQYF. The CDR3 DNA is TGCGCCAGTAGCAAAGACAGGGTCGGGGAGACCCAGTACTTC.

This clonotype was found a few times. This chain connects TRBV6-4 to TRBJ2-3, with D uncertain. The CDR3 runs 13 residues. Per the germline V gene, CDR1 is MRHNA and CDR2 is SNTAGT. The V end lost 3 bases, the J end lost 2 bases, and 6 bases lay between the germline ends. CDR3 nucleotide sequence: TGTGCCAGCAGTGAAGGTGTCACAGATACGCAGTATTTT. It yields the protein CASSEGVTDTQYF.

J is TRBJ2-1 and V is TRBV29-1; no clear D. The CDR3 runs to 12 residues. The V end lost 1 base, the J end lost 10 bases, and 11 bases lay between the germline ends. CDR1 is SQVTM and CDR2 is ANQGSEA in the germline V gene. CDR3 bases: TGCAGCGTTGAAGGAGTAGCATTGGAGCAGTTCTTC. This gives the protein CSVEGVALEQFF.

The chain uses TRBV12-3 or TRBV12-4 and TRBJ2-3; D is uncertain. The V end lost 4 bases, the J end lost 4 bases, and 9 bases lay between the germline ends. The CDR3 spans 13 residues. The CDR3: CASSYGTPDTQYF. The CDR3 nucleotides read TGTGCCAGCAGTTACGGAACCCCAGATACGCAGTATTTT.

The chain couples TRBV9 to TRBJ2-1; D unresolved. V was cut by 4 bases and J by 4 bases, with 9 bases left in between. Germline V CDR1 and CDR2: SGDLS, YYNGEE. This CDR3 has 13 amino acids. CDR3 DNA: TGTGCCAGCAGCACCCGAGAGTACAATGAGCAGTTCTTC. This encodes CASSTREYNEQFF.

The chain employs TRBV7-2 and TRBJ1-1, with D hard to call. The CDR3 totals 12 residues. Germline V lookup: CDR1 SGHTA, CDR2 FQGNSA. V dropped 5 bases and J dropped 6 bases, with 10 bases sitting between them. Written as DNA, the CDR3 is TGTGCCAGCAGCACCACGAGGGCTGAAGCTTTCTTT. As protein: CASSTTRAEAFF.

The table lists this clonotype with a few counts. CDR3 in DNA: TGCAGTGCTCTCCACGGACAGGGGAATGAAAAACTGTTTTTT. As protein: CSALHGQGNEKLFF. This chain uses TRBV20-1 with TRBJ1-4; TRBD1 matches 9 bases. V lost 5 bases and J lost 5; bases outside the gene matches: 6. The CDR3 contains 14 residues. Germline lookup yields CDR1 DFQATT and CDR2 SNEGSKA (reference sequence).

The CDR3 nucleotides read TGTGCCAGCTCACCCCGATCCGGGGGCATAGCAGATACGCAGTATTTT. Protein: CASSPRSGGIADTQYF. The chain couples TRBV18 to TRBJ2-3; D could derive from TRBD1 or TRBD2 (6 bases each). V dropped 3 bases and J dropped 4 bases, with 17 bases sitting between them. The germline V gene has CDR1 KGHSH and CDR2 LQKENI. This CDR3 spans 16 amino acids.